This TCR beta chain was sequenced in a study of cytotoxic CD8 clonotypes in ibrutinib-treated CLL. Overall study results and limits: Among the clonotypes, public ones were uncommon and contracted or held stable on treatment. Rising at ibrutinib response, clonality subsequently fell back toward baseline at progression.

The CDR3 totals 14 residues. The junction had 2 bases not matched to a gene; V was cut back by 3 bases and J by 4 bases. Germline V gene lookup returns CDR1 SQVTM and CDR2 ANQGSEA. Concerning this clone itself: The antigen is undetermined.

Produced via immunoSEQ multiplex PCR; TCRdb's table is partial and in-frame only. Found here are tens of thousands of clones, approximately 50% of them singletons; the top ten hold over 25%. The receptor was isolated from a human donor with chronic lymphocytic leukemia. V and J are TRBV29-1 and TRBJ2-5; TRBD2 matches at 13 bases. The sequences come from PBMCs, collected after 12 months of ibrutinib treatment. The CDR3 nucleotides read TGCAGCGTTGAGGGACTAGCGGGATCAGAGACCCAGTACTTC. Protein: CSVEGLAGSETQYF.